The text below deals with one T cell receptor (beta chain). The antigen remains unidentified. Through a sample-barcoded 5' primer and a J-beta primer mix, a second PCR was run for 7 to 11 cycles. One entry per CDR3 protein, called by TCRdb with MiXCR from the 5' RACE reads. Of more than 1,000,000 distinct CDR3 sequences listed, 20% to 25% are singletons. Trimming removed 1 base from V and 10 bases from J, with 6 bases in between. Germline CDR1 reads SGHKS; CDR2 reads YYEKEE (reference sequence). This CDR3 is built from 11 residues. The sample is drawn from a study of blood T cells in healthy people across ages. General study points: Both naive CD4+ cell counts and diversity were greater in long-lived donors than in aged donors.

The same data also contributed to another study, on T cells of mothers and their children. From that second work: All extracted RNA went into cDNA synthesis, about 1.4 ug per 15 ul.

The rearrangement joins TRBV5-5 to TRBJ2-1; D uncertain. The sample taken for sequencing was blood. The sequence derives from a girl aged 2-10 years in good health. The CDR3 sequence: CASSLSREQFF. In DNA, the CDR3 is TGTGCCAGCAGCTTGTCAAGGGAGCAGTTCTTC. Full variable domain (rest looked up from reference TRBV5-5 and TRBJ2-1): DAGVTQSPTHLIKTRGQQVTLRCSPISGHKSVSWYQQVLGQGPQFIFQYYEKEERGRGNFPDRFSARQFPNYSSELNVNALLLGDSALYLCASSLSREQFFGPGTRLTVL.